Shown below are 4 T cell receptor beta chains from a single sample sequenced in a study of T cells in Graves' hyperthyroidism and ophthalmopathy. The TCR beta CDR3 regions underwent amplification using RNA transcripts as the source. The study used the HTBI primer set for a first-round RT-PCR of the TCR CDR3. TCRdb redid the calling of the multiplex PCR reads with MiXCR, one entry per CDR3 protein. The repertoire holds hundreds of thousands of distinct CDR3 sequences, with 16% as singletons. The sample consisted of blood. The receptors originated from a woman aged 18 to 35 with Graves' hyperthyroidism.

The table lists this clonotype with many counts. This sequence joins TRBV30 and TRBJ2-5; a possible D gene is TRBD2 (6 bases). In germline, CDR1 is GTSNPN, CDR2 SVGIG (reference sequence). The CDR3 runs to 15 residues. Trimming left V 2 bases short and J 3 bases short, with 16 bases between. In DNA, the CDR3 is TGTGCCTGGAGTCCTATGACTAGGGCGGAAGAGACCCAGTACTTC. Its protein is CAWSPMTRAEETQYF.

In this sample, this clonotype turned up many times. The gene calls are TRBV3-1 and TRBJ2-3, with 8 bases fitting TRBD2. The CDR3 is 16 amino acids. The V segment lost 4 bases and the J segment 1 base; nucleotides outside the gene matches: 7. Germline CDR1 is LGHDT and CDR2 is YNNKEL (reference sequence). In nucleotides, the CDR3 is TGTGCCAGCAGCCCCCAATGGCGGGGGGGCACAGATACGCAGTATTTT. Its protein product is CASSPQWRGGTDTQYF.

This rearrangement joins TRBV7-9 to TRBJ2-5; D unclear. The germline gives CDR1 SEHNR, CDR2 FQNEAQ (reference sequence). This CDR3 has 14 residues. The V gene lost 2 bases and the J gene lost 1 base, with 8 bases spanning the gap. The CDR3 sequence is CASSLSGLQETQYF. CDR3 DNA: TGTGCCAGCAGCTTATCGGGCCTCCAAGAGACCCAGTACTTC.

This clonotype was observed a handful of times. The germline gene is not matched at one end of the junction; a read error may be the cause. This chain links TRBV3-1 with TRBJ2-5, with D possibly TRBD2 on 5 matching bases. This CDR3 is 13 amino acids long. Germline CDR1 LGHDT, CDR2 YNNKEL (reference sequence). This chain's CDR3 is CASSHTIGGLFNF. As DNA, the CDR3 is TGTGCCAGCAGCCACACTATTGGCGGGCTCTTCAACTTC.